Detailed here is one TCR beta chain. Its specificity is unknown. The sample originates from a study of cytomegalovirus exposure and HLA in healthy donors. Background on the study: The 90 to 150 validation repertoires, a later analysis reported, used the same platform as the roughly 660 repertoires from the first cohort. Points from the study as a whole: About 150 TCR beta chains were listed as cytomegalovirus-associated. Confirmation in vitro established that three CMV-associated chains were specific for CMV antigens.

Here immunoSEQ multiplex PCR was the method, and the copy in TCRdb shows in-frame clones only, minus some. The table shows tens of thousands of clones, with roughly 83% occurring only once. The study drew the donors from its roughly 120-subject validation cohort, separate from the approximately 700-subject first cohort. Trimming took 0 bases from V and 0 from J; bases not matched to a gene: 7. The V gene's germline CDR1 is KGHSH and CDR2 LQKENI. There are 18 residues in the CDR3. The gene calls are TRBV18 and TRBJ1-5, with TRBD1 identical over 8 bases. This receptor was obtained from a woman aged 18-29 years in good health and CMV-seropositive. Sequenced material: PBMCs. Here the CDR3 reads CASSPPGTGGYSNQPQHF. The CDR3 bases are TGTGCCAGCTCACCACCCGGGACAGGCGGTTATAGCAATCAGCCCCAGCATTTT.